One and the same sample provided the 3 T cell receptor beta chains below, sequenced in a study of shared clonotypes between healthy human individuals. Clones were read by immunoSEQ multiplex PCR, and TCRdb kept only the in-frame ones, dropping some. Of some 680,000 clones in the sample, less than 80% were seen once. The sequencing sample was made of memory CD4+ T cells sorted from blood. Subset here: CD45RA-negative fraction. The receptors shown here come from a woman aged 25 to 45 in good health.

The sample holds a few counts of this clone. This chain joins TRBV2 and TRBJ1-3, with D hard to call. Deletions cut 7 bases from V and 0 bases from J, with 10 bases between. CDR1 is SNHLY, CDR2 FYNNEI, per germline. The CDR3 extends over 14 amino acids. The CDR3, as DNA: TGTGCCAGCAAGCCTATTGGCTCTGGAAACACCATATATTTT. Translated: CASKPIGSGNTIYF.

The chain is built from TRBV4-1 and TRBJ2-7; 7 bases line up with TRBD1. The CDR3 consists of 14 residues. Germline values: CDR1 MGHRA, CDR2 YSYEKL. The junction had 5 bases not matched to a gene; V was cut back by 6 bases and J by 0 bases. The DNA of the CDR3 is TGCGCCAGCAGTCCCGGGACAGCCTCCTACGAGCAGTACTTC. This codes for CASSPGTASYEQYF.

V and J are TRBV25-1 and TRBJ1-1, with 9 bases lining up with TRBD1. CDR1 is MGHDK and CDR2 is SYGVNS in the germline V gene. The trim removed 6 bases at V and 0 bases at J, leaving 2 bases unmatched. CDR3 length: 14 amino acids. The DNA of the CDR3 is TGTGCCAGCAGCGACAGGGGGATGAACACTGAAGCTTTCTTT. Its protein is CASSDRGMNTEAFF.